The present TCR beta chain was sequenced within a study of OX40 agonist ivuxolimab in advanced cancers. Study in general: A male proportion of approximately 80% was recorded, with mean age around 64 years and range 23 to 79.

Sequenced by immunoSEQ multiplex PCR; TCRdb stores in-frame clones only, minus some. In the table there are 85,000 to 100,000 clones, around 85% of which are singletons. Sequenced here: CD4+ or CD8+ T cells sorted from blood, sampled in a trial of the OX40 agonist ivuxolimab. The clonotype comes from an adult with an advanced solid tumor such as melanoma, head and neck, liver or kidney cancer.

CDR3 in DNA: TGTGCCAGCAGCCTCTCTAGCGGGTACAATGAGCAGTTCTTC. It specifies CASSLSSGYNEQFF. This sequence joins TRBV4-2 and TRBJ2-1; 8 positions agree with TRBD2. In germline, CDR1 is LGHNA, CDR2 YNFKEQ. The CDR3 loop spans 14 amino acids. V lost 4 bases, J lost 4 bases, and 3 bases stayed unmatched.